The clone carrying this TCR beta chain is labeled as medium-sized. Its matching antigen is unknown. Germline CDR1 is KGHSH and CDR2 is LQKENI. The CDR3 spans 14 residues. The V gene end was trimmed by 6 bases and the J gene end by 5 bases; junction bases not matched to a gene: 4. The data were obtained in a study of liver allograft versus peripheral blood T cells. Study at large: T cell receptor repertoires in transplanted livers were compared with those in recipients' peripheral blood.

The study, taken as a whole, reports: According to reports, the T cell receptor repertoires inside liver allografts differed from those in peripheral blood.

TCRdb reprocessed the reads via MiXCR and lists one record per CDR3 protein. In the table there are 2,100 or so distinct CDR3 sequences, about 18% of which are singletons. The rearrangement uses TRBV18 and TRBJ2-3; the match to TRBD1 covers 11 bases. This sequence was found in a human patient who had a liver transplant. Some T cells may possibly be graft donor cells. CDR3 DNA sequence: TGTGCCAGCTCGTGGACAGGGGGCGAAGATACGCAGTATTTT. It translates to CASSWTGGEDTQYF.